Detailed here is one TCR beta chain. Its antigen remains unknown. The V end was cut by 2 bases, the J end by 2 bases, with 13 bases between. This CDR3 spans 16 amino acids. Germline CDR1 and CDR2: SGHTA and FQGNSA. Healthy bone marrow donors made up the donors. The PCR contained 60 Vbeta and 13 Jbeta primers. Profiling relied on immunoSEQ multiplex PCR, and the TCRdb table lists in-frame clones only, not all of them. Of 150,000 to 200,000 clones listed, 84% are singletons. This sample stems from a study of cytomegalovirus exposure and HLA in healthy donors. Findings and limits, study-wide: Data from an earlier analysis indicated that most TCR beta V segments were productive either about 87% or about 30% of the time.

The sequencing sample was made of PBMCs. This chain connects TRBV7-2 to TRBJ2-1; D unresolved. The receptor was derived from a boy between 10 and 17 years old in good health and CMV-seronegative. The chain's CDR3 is CASSLMPRVTYNEQFF. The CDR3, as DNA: TGTGCCAGCAGCTTAATGCCGCGTGTCACCTACAATGAGCAGTTCTTC.